These 8 T cell receptor beta chains came from one sample sequenced in a study of monozygotic twins with inflammatory bowel disease. Reanalyzing the 5' RACE reads, TCRdb keeps one entry per CDR3 protein, without DNA. Here the sample table reports 440,000 or so distinct CDR3 sequences. The material sequenced was blood. These receptors all stem from a human donor with ulcerative colitis or Crohn's disease, or a healthy co-twin of an affected twin (not recorded which).

The chain has TRBV12-3 or TRBV12-4 and TRBJ1-3; the D gene TCRdb calls, TRBD1, cannot be checked with no DNA. There are 15 residues in the CDR3. Here the CDR3 reads CASIMGQGSGNTIYF.

The chain links TRBV5-1 to TRBJ1-4; TCRdb's assignment of TRBD1 cannot be checked, as there is no DNA. The CDR3 has 16 residues. The germline V gene encodes CDR1 SGHRS and CDR2 YFSETQ. The CDR3 region is CASSPGSSGEREKLFF.

The chain recombines TRBV30 with TRBJ2-2; the D call of TRBD1 rests on TCRdb alone, since no DNA is present to check it. This CDR3 is 15 amino acids long. Per germline, CDR1 GTSNPN and CDR2 SVGIG (reference sequence). This chain's CDR3 is CAWGTGGAFTGELFF.

This sequence joins TRBV4-1 and TRBJ1-5. From germline, CDR1 is MGHRA and CDR2 YSYEKL. The CDR3 covers 14 residues. Here the CDR3 reads CASSQDRDGQPQHF.

The chain carries TRBV7-2 and TRBJ2-1; TCRdb returns TRBD1, unconfirmable since there is no DNA. The CDR3 has 12 residues. CDR1 is SGHTA, CDR2 FQGNSA, per germline. CDR3 sequence reads: CASSSQGFEQFF.

The rearrangement uses TRBV27 and TRBJ2-7; TCRdb proposes TRBD1, but this gene call is untestable without DNA. The CDR3 has 15 amino acids. CDR1 and CDR2 from the germline V gene are MNHEY and SMNVEV (reference sequence). CDR3 loop: CASSLSIREGYEQYF.

The J gene is TRBJ2-1, the V gene TRBV5-1; TCRdb gives TRBD2 as the D gene, but with no DNA this cannot be confirmed. The CDR3 extends over 12 amino acids. CDR1 is SGHRS and CDR2 is YFSETQ in the germline V gene. This CDR3 is CASSFVGEGLFF. Supplemented by reference TRBV5-1 and TRBJ2-1, the full variable domain reads KAGVTQTPRYLIKTRGQQVTLSCSPISGHRSVSWYQQTPGQGLQFLFEYFSETQRNKGNFPGRFSGRQFSNSRSEMNVSTLELGDSALYLCASSFVGEGLFFGPGTRLTVL.

The rearrangement links TRBV5-1 to TRBJ2-2; checking the TCRdb D call of TRBD1 is not possible without DNA. Germline V gene sequence: CDR1 SGHRS, CDR2 YFSETQ. The CDR3 consists of 14 residues. The CDR3 loop is CASTGGRNTGELFF.